This T cell receptor (beta chain) was obtained from a study of brain T cells in children with intractable seizures. Libraries were prepared by immunoSEQ multiplex PCR; TCRdb keeps only in-frame clonotypes and omits some of them. The sample shows about 80,000 clones, under 95% of them seen only once. Per the germline V gene, CDR1 is KGHSH and CDR2 is LQKENI. The V segment lost 3 bases and the J segment 5 bases; nucleotides outside the gene matches: 5. This CDR3 spans 15 amino acids. This sequence originates from a girl aged 2 to 10 with Rasmussen encephalitis and intractable seizures. The sequencing here drew on peripheral blood, taken at surgery. J is TRBJ2-1 and V is TRBV18; 9 bases fit TRBD1. CDR3 bases: TGTGCCAGCTCACCGGACAGGGGTGGGCACAATGAGCAGTTCTTC. Translated, it gives CASSPDRGGHNEQFF.